This T cell receptor beta chain was sequenced in a study of brain T cells in children with intractable seizures. TCRdb keeps only in-frame clones here, not all; method: immunoSEQ multiplex PCR. Of approximately 330,000 clones detected, 93% appear once; the ten largest clones hold around 5%. Comment on this clone: The antigen is undetermined.

As for time point: blood from clinic visit 5 months post-surgery; TSC patient then seizure free. Only cases whose brain tissue showed the highest T cell transcript signatures were sequenced. Regarding the study as a whole: Patients' HCMV serostatus was unknown; virus specificity rests on CDR3 similarity alone. Pre-surgery blood may have been undersampled, hiding some clones.

The source is a boy under two years old with tuberous sclerosis and intractable seizures. The sample was peripheral blood, taken 4 to 5 months after surgery.

CDR3 loop: CASSETVNYEQYF. CDR3 coding DNA: TGTGCCAGCAGTGAAACAGTGAACTACGAGCAGTACTTC. The chain links TRBV2 to TRBJ2-7; no reliable D call. The CDR3 totals 13 residues. Trimming shortened V by 2 bases and J by 3 bases, and 8 bases separated the two germline ends. Germline V gene lookup returns CDR1 SNHLY and CDR2 FYNNEI.